Each of the 19 T cell receptor beta chains below was sequenced from the same sample in a study of CD8 T cells in Susac syndrome. cDNA came from about 0.51 to 1 ug RNA primed by random hexamers. TCRdb re-analysed the immunoSEQ multiplex PCR reads in MiXCR, keeping a single row per CDR3 protein. This table has 350,000 to 550,000 distinct CDR3 sequences, 85% appearing once. The specimen was CD8+ T cells from PBMCs. These receptor sequences come from a human donor with multiple sclerosis.

The chain recombines TRBV27 with TRBJ1-1; a possible D gene is TRBD1 (6 bases). Germline assignment: CDR1 MNHEY and CDR2 SMNVEV (reference sequence). V was trimmed by 6 bases and J by 8 bases, leaving 19 bases between them. The CDR3 covers 14 residues. The CDR3 DNA is TGTGCCAGCAGCTACACAGGGCCCCCAACAGAAGCTTTCTTT. Translation: CASSYTGPPTEAFF.

With respect to this clonotype: One junction end does not reproduce the germline sequence, and a read error may be involved. This sequence joins TRBV30 and TRBJ2-2, with D possibly matching TRBD2 (5 bases). CDR1 and CDR2 (germline): GTSNPN, SVGIG (reference sequence). The CDR3 extends over 18 amino acids. The CDR3 here is CAWSVLFGGSINTGKLFF. As DNA, the CDR3 is TGTGCCTGGAGTGTACTTTTCGGCGGCTCCATAAACACCGGGAAGCTGTTTTTT.

The gene calls are TRBV25-1 and TRBJ1-2; unclear D gene. Trimming shortened V by 0 bases and J by 4 bases, and 6 bases separated the two germline ends. CDR1 is MGHDK, CDR2 SYGVNS, per germline. The CDR3 totals 13 residues. For the CDR3, the DNA is TGTGCCAGCAGTGAATACGGACCCTATGGCTACACCTTC. This codes for CASSEYGPYGYTF.

This clonotype was observed a single time. One junction end disagrees with the germline gene, perhaps due to a read error. The chain joins TRBV4-1 to TRBJ1-1; possible D gene TRBD1, 5 bases. The CDR3 length is 13 residues. Germline V gene data show CDR1 as MGHRA and CDR2 as YSYEKL. CDR3 nucleotide sequence: TGCGCCAGCAGCCTGGGGACTCATACTGAGGCTTTCTTT. The encoded protein is CASSLGTHTEAFF.

The rearrangement links TRBV27 to TRBJ2-7; TRBD1 might be the D (5 bases). V shed 5 bases and J shed 2 bases, with 16 bases lying between them. This CDR3 comprises 15 residues. Germline CDR1 is MNHEY and CDR2 is SMNVEV (reference sequence). CDR3: CASSGAADVTYEQYF. The CDR3 DNA reads TGTGCCAGCAGTGGGGCGGCGGACGTCACCTACGAGCAGTACTTC.

V is TRBV3-1 and J is TRBJ2-3; TRBD1 agrees at 9 bases. Germline CDR1 and CDR2: LGHDT and YNNKEL (reference sequence). After removal of 1 base from V and 6 bases from J, the junction contained 5 bases not matched to a gene. The CDR3 contains 15 residues. This CDR3 is CASSQAWTGEDTQYF. The DNA of the CDR3 is TGTGCCAGCAGCCAAGCTTGGACAGGGGAGGATACGCAGTATTTT.

This rearrangement joins TRBV9 to TRBJ2-5; D unclear. The germline V gene encodes CDR1 SGDLS and CDR2 YYNGEE. The V end lost 3 bases, the J end lost 5 bases, and 11 bases lay between the germline ends. The CDR3 has 13 residues. As DNA, the CDR3 is TGTGCCAGCAGCGGCGACCAGAGGGAGACCCAGTACTTC. This gives the protein CASSGDQRETQYF.

Notes on this clonotype: A junction boundary mismatches the germline segment, possibly from a read error. J is TRBJ2-1 and V is TRBV20-1; D is unclear. Germline assignment: CDR1 DFQATT and CDR2 SNEGSKA (reference sequence). The length of the CDR3 is 14 residues. The CDR3 is CSARDPEAYSEQFF. CDR3 nucleotide sequence: TGCAGTGCTAGAGACCCCGAGGCCTACAGTGAGCAGTTCTTC.

This chain links TRBV6-1 with TRBJ2-5, with 8 bases lining up with TRBD1. After removal of 6 bases from V and 3 bases from J, the junction contained 3 bases not matched to a gene. This CDR3 has 13 amino acids. CDR1 is MNHNS and CDR2 is SASEGT in the germline V gene. The CDR3 nucleotides are TGTGCCAGCAGGAACAGGGGGGAAGAGACCCAGTACTTC. It translates to CASRNRGEETQYF.

This clonotype appeared a few times. The chain links TRBV13 to TRBJ2-7; D is ambiguous. This CDR3 has 12 residues. With 0 bases removed from V and 5 bases from J, the gap between germline ends came to 5 bases. Germline lookup yields CDR1 PRHDT and CDR2 FYEKMQ (reference sequence). In nucleotides, the CDR3 is TGTGCCAGCAGCTTAGGCAGGAACGAGCAGTACTTC. Translated, it gives CASSLGRNEQYF.

This clonotype was counted a few times. This chain uses TRBV5-8 with TRBJ2-7; D remains ambiguous. The V end lost 3 bases, the J end lost 2 bases, and 12 bases lay between the germline ends. The CDR3 runs to 14 residues. From germline, CDR1 is SGHTS and CDR2 YDEGEE. CDR3 amino acids: CASSSHRTTYEQYF. The CDR3 nucleotides read TGTGCCAGCAGCTCACACCGAACAACCTACGAGCAGTACTTC.

The V call is TRBV15, the J call TRBJ2-2; a weak D match, TRBD2 (6 bases). The ends were cut back, 1 base at V and 8 bases at J, with 11 bases in the middle. The CDR3 spans 14 residues. Germline CDR1 reads LNHNV; CDR2 reads YYDKDF (reference sequence). The CDR3 sequence: CATSRGREFGELFF. DNA for the CDR3: TGTGCCACCAGCAGAGGACGGGAGTTTGGGGAGCTGTTTTTT.

This chain connects TRBV29-1 to TRBJ2-1, with 10 nucleotides matching TRBD2. V dropped 4 bases and J dropped 5; count of bases not matched to a gene: 2. CDR3 length equals 13 residues. Germline CDR1 reads SQVTM; CDR2 reads ANQGSEA. The CDR3 region has the DNA TGCAGCGTTGGGCTAGCGGGGGACAATGAGCAGTTCTTC. It translates to CSVGLAGDNEQFF.

The chain has TRBV20-1 and TRBJ2-2; 7 bases line up with TRBD2. The CDR3 has 14 residues. Germline CDR1 DFQATT, CDR2 SNEGSKA (reference sequence). V shed 3 bases and J 3 bases; nucleotides not matched to a gene: 4. CDR3 in amino acids: CSASRGGYTGELFF. CDR3 nucleotides: TGCAGTGCTAGTCGCGGGGGTTACACCGGGGAGCTGTTTTTT.

This clonotype occurred a few times. The CDR3 nucleotides are TGTGCCAGCAGCCTCCGACTAGCGGGGGGGCCGGTGGAGACCCAGTACTTC. Translating gives CASSLRLAGGPVETQYF. The V call is TRBV11-2, the J call TRBJ2-5; TRBD2 aligns across 14 bases. The V gene end was trimmed by 5 bases and the J gene end by 5 bases; junction bases not matched to a gene: 10. CDR1 and CDR2 from the germline V gene are SGHAT and FQNNGV. The CDR3 spans 17 residues. The full variable domain, rest sourced from reference TRBV11-2 and TRBJ2-5, is EAGVAQSPRYKIIEKRQSVAFWCNPISGHATLYWYQQILGQGPKLLIQFQNNGVVDDSQLPKDRFSAERLKGVDSTLKIQPAKLEDSAVYLCASSLRLAGGPVETQYFGPGTRLLVL.

The sample holds a few counts of this clonotype. V usage is TRBV20-1 and J usage is TRBJ2-3, with TRBD1 matching over 8 bases. CDR3 length: 15 amino acids. Germline values: CDR1 DFQATT, CDR2 SNEGSKA (reference sequence). With V trimmed by 3 bases and J by 3 bases, 8 bases remained unmatched. The CDR3 region has the DNA TGCAGTGCTAGTGTCGGACAGGGTACGACAGATACGCAGTATTTT. This encodes CSASVGQGTTDTQYF.

This chain connects TRBV30 to TRBJ2-2; no clear D gene. V dropped 2 bases and J dropped 6 bases, with 4 bases sitting between them. This CDR3 region has 11 residues. Germline V gene data show CDR1 as GTSNPN and CDR2 as SVGIG (reference sequence). The CDR3 loop is CAWSHAGELFF. The CDR3 nucleotides read TGTGCCTGGAGTCACGCCGGGGAGCTGTTTTTT.

This chain uses TRBV29-1 with TRBJ2-1, with D tentatively TRBD2 (5 bases). Germline CDR1 and CDR2: SQVTM and ANQGSEA. The CDR3 loop spans 11 amino acids. V was shortened by 6 bases and J by 13 bases, with 16 bases between the two germline ends. Written as DNA, the CDR3 is TGCAGCGTGCTAAGTCTAGCTATCCAGTTCTTC. Translated: CSVLSLAIQFF.

This clonotype was recorded only once. The rearrangement links TRBV27 to TRBJ1-5; TRBD1 is a possible D gene (5 bases). The germline CDR1 and CDR2 sequences are MNHEY and SMNVEV (reference sequence). The CDR3 consists of 13 residues. The germline V and J ends were trimmed by 7 bases and 6 bases, with 13 bases remaining between them. The CDR3 loop is CASTQGWGQPQHF. The CDR3 coding sequence is TGTGCCAGCACCCAGGGATGGGGTCAGCCCCAGCATTTT.